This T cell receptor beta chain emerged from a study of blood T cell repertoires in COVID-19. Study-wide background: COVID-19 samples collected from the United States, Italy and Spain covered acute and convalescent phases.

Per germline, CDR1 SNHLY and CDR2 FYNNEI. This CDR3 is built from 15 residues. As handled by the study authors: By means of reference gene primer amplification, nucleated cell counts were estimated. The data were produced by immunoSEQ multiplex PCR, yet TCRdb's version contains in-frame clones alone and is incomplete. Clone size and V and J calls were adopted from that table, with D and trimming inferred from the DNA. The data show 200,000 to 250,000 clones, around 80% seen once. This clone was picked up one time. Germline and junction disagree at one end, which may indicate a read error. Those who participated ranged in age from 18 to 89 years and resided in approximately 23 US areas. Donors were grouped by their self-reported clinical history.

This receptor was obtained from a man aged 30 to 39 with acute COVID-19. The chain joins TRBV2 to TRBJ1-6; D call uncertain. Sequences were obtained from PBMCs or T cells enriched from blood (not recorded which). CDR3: CASREDSSYNSPLHF. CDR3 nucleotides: TGTGCCAGCAGGGAAGATAGCTCCTATAATTCACCCCTCCACTTT.